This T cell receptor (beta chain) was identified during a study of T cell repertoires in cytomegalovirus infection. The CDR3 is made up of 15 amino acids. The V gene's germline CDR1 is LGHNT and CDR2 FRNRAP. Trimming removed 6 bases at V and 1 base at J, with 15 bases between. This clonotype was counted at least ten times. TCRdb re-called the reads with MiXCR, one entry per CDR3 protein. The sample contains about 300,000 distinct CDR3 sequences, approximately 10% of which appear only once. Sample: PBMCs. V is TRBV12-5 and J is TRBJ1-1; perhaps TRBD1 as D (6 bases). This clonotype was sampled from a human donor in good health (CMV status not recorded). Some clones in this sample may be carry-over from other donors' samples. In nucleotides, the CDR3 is TGTGCTAGTGGAAACCGGGACACGTCGAACACTGAAGCTTTCTTT. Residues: CASGNRDTSNTEAFF.